The TCR beta chain described here comes from a study of T cell responses to AZD1222 COVID-19 vaccine. Study at large: Doses given second, at about 4 or about 12 weeks, were pooled.

Note on this clone: Its antigen remains unknown.

This CDR3 region has 19 residues. Assay used: immunoSEQ multiplex PCR; TCRdb lists only in-frame clones, some missing. Seen here are some 150,000 clones, around nine tenths observed once, and the top ten hold 1.5% to 2%. General study results and limits: White British donors predominated, females outnumbered males, and clonal diversity was possibly underestimated. Recipients of AZD1222 seropositive at baseline numbered only five or six. Receipt of two AZD1222 doses was followed by a rise in Spike-specific TCR breadth and depth.

The receptor was derived from an adult in good health. The genes are TRBV21-1 and TRBJ2-1; the table gives TRBD1 as D, unverified against the DNA. TRBV21-1 is an annotated pseudogene. The sequencing here drew on peripheral blood, taken on day 0 of AZD1222 vaccination. CDR3 in DNA: TGTGCCAGCAGCAAACCTCGGGGTGTTTCTGACAGGGAATACAATGAGCAGTTCTTC. This encodes CASSKPRGVSDREYNEQFF.